These 14 T cell receptor beta chains came from one sample sequenced in a study of Ad26.COV2.S vaccination and SARS-CoV-2 variants. The treatment was: roughly 18 received Ad26.COV2.S at low or high dose, single or two shots; five or six received placebo; per-sample allocation not given. Samples were taken on day 63 after the first vaccine or placebo injection. Here immunoSEQ multiplex PCR was the method, and the copy in TCRdb shows in-frame clones only, minus some. Among around 400,000 clones listed, around nine tenths were seen once. The sequences come from peripheral blood, collected in a trial of Ad26.COV2.S vaccine versus placebo. The source of these receptors is a person between 18 and 65 years old who received the Ad26.COV2.S COVID-19 vaccine or a placebo.

This clone appeared a single time. The V gene is TRBV7-6, the J gene TRBJ2-3; D not resolved. With 1 base removed from V and 5 bases from J, the gap between germline ends came to 7 bases. The CDR3 sequence is 13 residues long. The V gene's germline CDR1 is SGHVS and CDR2 FNYEAQ. CDR3 DNA: TGTGCCAGCAGCTTAGTAGTCGGAGATACGCAGTATTTT. Residues: CASSLVVGDTQYF.

This chain links TRBV27 with TRBJ2-7; D remains ambiguous. The V end was cut by 3 bases, the J end by 2 bases, with 8 bases between. This CDR3 comprises 13 residues. Germline V CDR1 and CDR2: MNHEY, SMNVEV (reference sequence). Here the CDR3 reads CASSFTGTYEQYF. Written as DNA, the CDR3 is TGTGCCAGCAGTTTCACTGGTACCTACGAGCAGTACTTC.

The genes are TRBV18 and TRBJ1-5, with D perhaps TRBD1 (6 bases). Per germline, CDR1 KGHSH and CDR2 LQKENI. The CDR3 covers 14 residues. V was shortened by 4 bases and J by 5 bases, with 12 bases between the two germline ends. CDR3: CASSRGGADQPQHF. CDR3 coding DNA: TGTGCCAGCTCACGGGGGGGCGCGGATCAGCCCCAGCATTTT. Supplemented by reference TRBV18 and TRBJ1-5, the full variable domain reads NAGVMQNPRHLVRRRGQEARLRCSPMKGHSHVYWYRQLPEEGLKFMVYLQKENIIDESGMPKERFSAEFPKEGPSILRIQQVVRGDSAAYFCASSRGGADQPQHFGDGTRLSIL.

The chain combines TRBV6-5 with TRBJ2-1; TRBD2 aligns across 13 bases. The CDR3 contains 15 residues. Looked up from germline, CDR1 is MNHEY and CDR2 is SVGAGI. The V gene end was trimmed by 5 bases and the J gene end by 7 bases; junction bases not matched to a gene: 5. CDR3 sequence: CASSLRGLAGNEQFF. The CDR3 nucleotides read TGTGCCAGCAGTCTCCGGGGACTAGCGGGAAATGAGCAGTTCTTC.

This chain connects TRBV9 to TRBJ2-3; 7 nucleotides match TRBD2. The CDR3 length is 14 residues. Per germline, CDR1 SGDLS and CDR2 YYNGEE. Losses at the gene ends were 6 bases for V and 0 bases for J; bases not matched to a gene: 4. CDR3 in amino acids: CASNREASTDTQYF. The CDR3 region has the DNA TGTGCCAGCAACCGGGAGGCTAGCACAGATACGCAGTATTTT.

The chain combines TRBV12-3 or TRBV12-4 with TRBJ1-2; D might be TRBD1 (6 bases). The CDR3 spans 13 residues. V was shortened by 5 bases and J by 8 bases, with 15 bases between the two germline ends. The CDR3 loop is CASSMTQGGGYTF. The CDR3 DNA reads TGTGCCAGCAGTATGACACAGGGCGGCGGCTACACCTTC.

J is TRBJ1-4 and V is TRBV7-9; 7 bases line up with TRBD1. Germline assignment: CDR1 SEHNR and CDR2 FQNEAQ (reference sequence). Unmatched junction bases numbered 8, after V lost 1 base and J lost 6 bases. The CDR3 has 16 amino acids. The CDR3 nucleotides read TGTGCCAGCAGCTTAGGACAGGGACGTCTCGATGAAAAACTGTTTTTT. Its translation is CASSLGQGRLDEKLFF.

This clone was recorded a few times. V is TRBV10-3 and J is TRBJ2-7, with D possibly being TRBD2 (6 bases). The CDR3 length is 16 residues. Looked up from germline, CDR1 is ENHRY and CDR2 is SYGVKD. Deletions cut 2 bases from V and 2 bases from J, with 16 bases between. The CDR3 DNA reads as TGTGCCATCAGTGAGCCGGGTTGGGACTTCCCCTACGAGCAGTACTTC. Amino acid sequence: CAISEPGWDFPYEQYF.

The chain recombines TRBV10-3 with TRBJ2-3; no firm D call. The CDR3 length is 13 residues. CDR1 and CDR2 from the germline V gene are ENHRY and SYGVKD. Trimming pared 6 bases from V and 4 bases from J, leaving 11 bases between. The CDR3 coding sequence is TGTGCCATCAGCAAAGCAACAGCAGATACGCAGTATTTT. This encodes CAISKATADTQYF.

This clone was counted between two and nine times. This chain connects TRBV19 to TRBJ2-3, with 7 nucleotides matching TRBD2. CDR1 LNHDA and CDR2 SQIVND come from the germline V gene (reference sequence). V lost 1 base to trimming and J lost 4 bases; unmatched junction nucleotides: 2. The CDR3 has 14 amino acids. Written as DNA, the CDR3 is TGTGCCAGTAGTATAGTCAGCGGGGCAGATACGCAGTATTTT. Translated: CASSIVSGADTQYF.

The rearrangement uses TRBV19 and TRBJ2-5, with D perhaps TRBD2 (6 bases). Germline assignment: CDR1 LNHDA and CDR2 SQIVND (reference sequence). The CDR3 is 11 amino acids. V lost 5 bases, J lost 8 bases, and 9 bases lay in between. The CDR3 loop reads CASSRGTTQYF. DNA of the CDR3: TGTGCCAGTAGTCGAGGGACTACCCAGTACTTC.

The chain couples TRBV28 to TRBJ2-2, with TRBD1 matching 10 bases. From germline, CDR1 is MDHEN and CDR2 SYDVKM. Trimming at V came to 1 base and at J to 6 bases, leaving 8 bases not matched to a gene. This CDR3 is built from 17 residues. CDR3: CASSLYNYGTGAGELFF. DNA of the CDR3: TGTGCCAGCAGTTTATACAACTACGGGACAGGGGCCGGGGAGCTGTTTTTT.

The CDR3 is CASSSGGTNEKLFF. The CDR3 nucleotides read TGTGCCAGCAGCTCAGGAGGGACTAATGAAAAACTGTTTTTT. The chain is built from TRBV11-2 and TRBJ1-4; D is ambiguous. Trimming left V 4 bases short and J 2 bases short, with 8 bases between. Germline V gene data show CDR1 as SGHAT and CDR2 as FQNNGV. CDR3 length: 14 amino acids. Supplemented by reference TRBV11-2 and TRBJ1-4, the full variable domain reads EAGVAQSPRYKIIEKRQSVAFWCNPISGHATLYWYQQILGQGPKLLIQFQNNGVVDDSQLPKDRFSAERLKGVDSTLKIQPAKLEDSAVYLCASSSGGTNEKLFFGSGTQLSVL.

The chain joins TRBV5-4 to TRBJ2-7, with 8 bases matching TRBD2. The CDR3 covers 16 residues. Germline V gene lookup returns CDR1 SGHNT and CDR2 YYREEE (reference sequence). The V and J ends lost 1 base and 6 bases, in that order; junction bases with no gene match: 12. CDR3 sequence: CASSLHAGTSTSEQYF. In nucleotides, the CDR3 is TGTGCCAGCAGCTTGCATGCCGGGACTAGTACCAGCGAGCAGTACTTC.